These 11 T cell receptor beta chains came from one sample sequenced in a study of blood T cell repertoires in COVID-19. Produced via immunoSEQ multiplex PCR; TCRdb's table is partial and in-frame only. The sample consists of 300,000 or so clones, approximately 90% of them appearing once. The sequencing input was PBMCs or T cells enriched from blood (not recorded which). The receptor source for this set is a woman under 40 who had recovered from COVID-19.

In nucleotides, the CDR3 is TGTGCCAGCAGTGGAGGGGGACAGGGGGCTTCTCACTCCTACGAGCAGTACTTC. Encoded protein: CASSGGGQGASHSYEQYF. The rearrangement links TRBV6-1 to TRBJ2-7; 12 bases match TRBD1. Germline V gives CDR1 MNHNS, CDR2 SASEGT. The CDR3 runs 18 residues. Germline trimming cut 4 bases from V and 0 bases from J; bases unmatched to any gene: 10.

V is TRBV5-1 and J is TRBJ2-2, with D unresolved. The germline CDR1 and CDR2 sequences are SGHRS and YFSETQ. The CDR3 is 14 amino acids. V lost 0 bases and J lost 2, with 5 bases in between. The CDR3 protein is CASSLATNTGELFF. In nucleotides, the CDR3 is TGCGCCAGCAGCTTGGCAACTAACACCGGGGAGCTGTTTTTT.

V usage is TRBV6-5 and J usage is TRBJ1-2, with D tentatively TRBD1 (6 bases). The CDR3 loop spans 15 amino acids. V lost 4 bases and J lost 4, with 16 bases in between. Germline lookup yields CDR1 MNHEY and CDR2 SVGAGI. CDR3 nucleotides: TGTGCCAGCAGTTCATTCGAAGGGGGTCCCTATGGCTACACCTTC. It is translated as CASSSFEGGPYGYTF.

The V gene is TRBV11-1, the J gene TRBJ1-1, with D perhaps TRBD1 (6 bases). V lost 5 bases and J lost 1, with 14 bases in between. The CDR3 has 15 residues. Germline CDR1 SGHAT, CDR2 FQDESV (reference sequence). The CDR3 DNA reads as TGTGCCAGCAGCCGCGGGGGGGGCCAGAACACTGAAGCTTTCTTT. Translating it yields CASSRGGGQNTEAFF. The entire variable domain, with the rest obtained from reference TRBV11-1 and TRBJ1-1, is as follows: EAEVAQSPRYKITEKSQAVAFWCDPISGHATLYWYRQILGQGPELLVQFQDESVVDDSQLPKDRFSAERLKGVDSTLKIQPAELGDSAMYLCASSRGGGQNTEAFFGQGTRLTVV.

V usage is TRBV5-1 and J usage is TRBJ2-7, with D maybe TRBD2 (5 bases). Germline V CDR1 and CDR2: SGHRS, YFSETQ. The CDR3 length is 17 residues. The V gene lost 0 bases and the J gene lost 2 bases, with 18 bases spanning the gap. In nucleotides, the CDR3 is TGCGCCAGCAGCTTGGCAGGCGGTAGCGTTAGTGCCTACGAGCAGTACTTC. It yields the protein CASSLAGGSVSAYEQYF.

The V and J genes are TRBV7-2 and TRBJ1-5; TRBD1 aligns across 7 bases. V lost 4 bases, J lost 3 bases, and 6 bases stayed unmatched. CDR1 is SGHTA and CDR2 is FQGNSA in the germline V gene. The CDR3 contains 15 residues. The CDR3 region has the DNA TGTGCCAGCAGCTCTGGACAGGCGATCAATCAGCCCCAGCATTTT. Translating gives CASSSGQAINQPQHF.

The chain carries TRBV5-4 and TRBJ2-1; 11 bases agree with TRBD2. Trimming at V came to 2 bases and at J to 7 bases, leaving 8 bases not matched to a gene. The V gene's germline CDR1 is SGHNT and CDR2 YYREEE (reference sequence). This CDR3 has 16 residues. The CDR3 nucleotides are TGTGCCAGCAGCTTAAGGCTAGCGGGAGGAAGGAATGAGCAGTTCTTC. Translating it yields CASSLRLAGGRNEQFF.

The V gene is TRBV28, the J gene TRBJ2-3; 8 nucleotides match TRBD1. The J segment lost 4 bases and the V segment lost 4 bases, leaving 7 bases of the junction unmatched. Germline V gene data show CDR1 as MDHEN and CDR2 as SYDVKM. The CDR3 runs to 15 residues. The CDR3 coding sequence is TGTGCCAGCAGTTCCTTGGACAGGGCTGCAGATACGCAGTATTTT. Protein sequence: CASSSLDRAADTQYF.

The CDR3 here is CASSFRRAMHSPLHF. The CDR3 nucleotides read TGTGCCAGCAGTTTCCGCAGGGCTATGCATTCACCCCTCCACTTT. The chain carries TRBV28 and TRBJ1-6; possibly TRBD1 for D (5 bases). CDR1 is MDHEN and CDR2 is SYDVKM in the germline V gene. The germline V and J ends were trimmed by 3 bases and 8 bases, with 14 bases remaining between them. The CDR3 has 15 amino acids.

The rearrangement links TRBV7-9 to TRBJ1-4, with 8 bases aligning to TRBD1. CDR3 size: 15 residues. Trimming took 5 bases from V and 2 from J; bases not matched to a gene: 4. Germline CDR1 is SEHNR and CDR2 is FQNEAQ (reference sequence). The CDR3 reads CASSTTGVTNEKLFF. CDR3 coding DNA: TGTGCCAGCAGCACGACAGGGGTTACTAATGAAAAACTGTTTTTT.

This clone was counted a single time. The V and J genes are TRBV10-2 and TRBJ1-6; D is undetermined. The germline CDR1 and CDR2 sequences are WSHSY and SAAADI. Trimming stripped 8 bases from V and 7 bases from J, with 9 bases between. The CDR3 extends over 12 amino acids. The CDR3 nucleotides are TGCGCCAGCCAGATGCCCAATTCACCCCTCCACTTT. Encoded protein: CASQMPNSPLHF.